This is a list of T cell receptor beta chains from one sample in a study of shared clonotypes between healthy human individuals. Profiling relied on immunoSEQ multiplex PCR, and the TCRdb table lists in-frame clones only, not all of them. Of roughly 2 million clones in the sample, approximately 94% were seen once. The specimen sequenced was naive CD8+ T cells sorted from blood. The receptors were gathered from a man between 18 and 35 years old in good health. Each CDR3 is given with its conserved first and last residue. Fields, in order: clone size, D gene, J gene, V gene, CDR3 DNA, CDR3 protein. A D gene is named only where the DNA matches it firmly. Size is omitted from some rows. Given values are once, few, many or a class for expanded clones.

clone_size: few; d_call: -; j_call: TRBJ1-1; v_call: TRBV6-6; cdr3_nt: TGTGCCAGCAGTTACGATCCCAATAGGAGGGCTGAAGCTTTCTTT; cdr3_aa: CASSYDPNRRAEAFF
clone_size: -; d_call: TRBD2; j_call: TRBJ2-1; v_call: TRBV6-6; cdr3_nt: TGTGCCAGCAGTCTTAGCGGGAGAACCGACAATGAGCAGTTCTTC; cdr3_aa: CASSLSGRTDNEQFF
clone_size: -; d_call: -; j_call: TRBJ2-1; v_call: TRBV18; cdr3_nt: TGTGCCAGCTCACTTGAAAACAATGAGCAGTTCTTC; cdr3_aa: CASSLENNEQFF
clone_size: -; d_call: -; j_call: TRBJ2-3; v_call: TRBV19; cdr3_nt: TGTGCCAGTAGCATGGGAACAGATACGCAGTATTTT; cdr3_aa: CASSMGTDTQYF
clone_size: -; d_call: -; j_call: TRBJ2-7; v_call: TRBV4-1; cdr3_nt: TGCGCCAGCAGCCCTGGGCAGGGAGGCTACGAGCAGTACTTC; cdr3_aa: CASSPGQGGYEQYF
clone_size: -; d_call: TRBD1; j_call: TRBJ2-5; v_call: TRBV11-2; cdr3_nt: TGTGCCAGCAGCTTCCCAGGGGGCAGCCAAGAGACCCAGTACTTC; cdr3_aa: CASSFPGGSQETQYF
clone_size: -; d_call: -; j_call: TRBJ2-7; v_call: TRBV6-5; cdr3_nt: TGTGCCAGCAGTTACTCGAGTCAGGGGAGCTCCTACGAGCAGTACTTC; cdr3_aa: CASSYSSQGSSYEQYF
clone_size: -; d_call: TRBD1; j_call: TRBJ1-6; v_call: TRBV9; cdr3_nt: TGTGCCAGCAGCGTAGGAGGGACAGGATATAATTCACCCCTCCACTTT; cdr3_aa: CASSVGGTGYNSPLHF
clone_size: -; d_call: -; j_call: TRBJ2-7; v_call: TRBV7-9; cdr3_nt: TGTGCCAGCAGCCCTCGGACAGCGGTCGACGAGCAGTACTTC; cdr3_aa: CASSPRTAVDEQYF
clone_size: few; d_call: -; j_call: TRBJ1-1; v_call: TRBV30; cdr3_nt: TGTGCCTGGGGTCCGTGGACTGAAGCTTTCTTT; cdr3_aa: CAWGPWTEAFF
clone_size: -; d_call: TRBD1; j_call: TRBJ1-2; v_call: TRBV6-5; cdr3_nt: TGTGCCAGCAGTCAGGACAGGGTTGGCTACACCTTC; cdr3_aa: CASSQDRVGYTF
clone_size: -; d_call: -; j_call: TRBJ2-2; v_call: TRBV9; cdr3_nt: TGTGCCAGCAGCGTAACGGACCTAGGGTCGGGCACCGGGGAGCTGTTTTTT; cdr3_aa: CASSVTDLGSGTGELFF
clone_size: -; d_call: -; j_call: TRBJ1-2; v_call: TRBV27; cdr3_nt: TGTGCCAGCAGTTTATCGCGAGGGACCTATGGCTACACCTTC; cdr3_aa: CASSLSRGTYGYTF
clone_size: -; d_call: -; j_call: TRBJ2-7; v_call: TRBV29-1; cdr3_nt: TGCAGCGTTGAGGACAGAGCCTACGAGCAGTACTTC; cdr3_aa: CSVEDRAYEQYF
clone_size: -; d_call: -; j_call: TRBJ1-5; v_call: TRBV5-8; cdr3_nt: TGTGCCAGCAGCTTCCGGCAGCTAAATCAGCCCCAGCATTTT; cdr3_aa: CASSFRQLNQPQHF
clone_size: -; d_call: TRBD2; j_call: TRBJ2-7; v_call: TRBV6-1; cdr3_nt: TGTGCCAGCAGTGTCGAACTAGCGGGGGGGATGAGCTCCTACGAGCAGTACTTC; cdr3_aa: CASSVELAGGMSSYEQYF
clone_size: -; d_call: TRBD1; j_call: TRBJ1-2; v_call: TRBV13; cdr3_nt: TGTGCCAGCAGCTTGGGACAGGGCGTGAACGGCTACACCTTC; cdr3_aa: CASSLGQGVNGYTF
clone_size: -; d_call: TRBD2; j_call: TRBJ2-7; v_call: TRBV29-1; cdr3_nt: TGCAGCGTTGAGGGGACGGAAGCGGGAGGCTACGAGCAGTACTTC; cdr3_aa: CSVEGTEAGGYEQYF
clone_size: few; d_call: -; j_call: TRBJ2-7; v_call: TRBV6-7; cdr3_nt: TGTGCCAGCAGTTACTCTGCCGAGCAGTACTTC; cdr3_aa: CASSYSAEQYF
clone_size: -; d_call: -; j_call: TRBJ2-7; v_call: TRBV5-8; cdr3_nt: TGTGCCAGCAGCGTAGACGGTCTCTCCTACGAGCAGTACTTC; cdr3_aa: CASSVDGLSYEQYF
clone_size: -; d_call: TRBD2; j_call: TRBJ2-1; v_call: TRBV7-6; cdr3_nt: TGTGCCAGCAGCTTACTAGCGGGAGTAAAGAATGAGCAGTTCTTC; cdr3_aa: CASSLLAGVKNEQFF
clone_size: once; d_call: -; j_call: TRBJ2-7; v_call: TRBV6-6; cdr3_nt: TGTGCCAGCACAGGGATAAACTACGAGCAGTACTTC; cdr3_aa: CASTGINYEQYF
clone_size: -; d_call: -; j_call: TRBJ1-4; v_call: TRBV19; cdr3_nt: TGTGCCAGCTCTTATGGAGAGACCGATGAAAAACTGTTTTTT; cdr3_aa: CASSYGETDEKLFF
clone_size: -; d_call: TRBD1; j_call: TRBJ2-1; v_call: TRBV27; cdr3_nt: TGTGCCAGCAGATGGGGAACAGGGGGCGCAGGTAATGAGCAGTTCTTC; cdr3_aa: CASRWGTGGAGNEQFF
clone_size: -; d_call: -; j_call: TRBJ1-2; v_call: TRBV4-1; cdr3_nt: TGCGCCAGCAGCCAAGATGTGGGCCCCTGGGGCTACACCTTC; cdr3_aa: CASSQDVGPWGYTF
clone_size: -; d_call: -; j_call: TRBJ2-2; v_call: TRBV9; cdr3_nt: TGTGCCAGCAGCGCCCCGGGGGGCTCGGACACCGGGGAGCTGTTTTTT; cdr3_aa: CASSAPGGSDTGELFF
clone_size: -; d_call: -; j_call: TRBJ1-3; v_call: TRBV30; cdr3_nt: TGTGCCTGGAGTGAGGAAGCAACCGGAAACACCATATATTTT; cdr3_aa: CAWSEEATGNTIYF
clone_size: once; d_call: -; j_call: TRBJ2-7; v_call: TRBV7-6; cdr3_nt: TGTGCCAGCAGCCTCTCGGGATCCCTCTCCTACGAGCAGTACTTC; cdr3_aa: CASSLSGSLSYEQYF
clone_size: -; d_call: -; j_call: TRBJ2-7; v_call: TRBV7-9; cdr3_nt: TGTGCCAGCAGCTTAGTCACGGCGTACGAGCAGTACTTC; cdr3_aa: CASSLVTAYEQYF
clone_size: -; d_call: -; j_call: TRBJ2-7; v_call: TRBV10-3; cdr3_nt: TGTGCCATCAGTGACGACAGATACGAGCAGTACTTC; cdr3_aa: CAISDDRYEQYF
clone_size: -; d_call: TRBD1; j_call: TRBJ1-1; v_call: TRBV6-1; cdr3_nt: TGTGCCAGCACCCCGGACAGGGGTGGGGGTGAAGCTTTCTTT; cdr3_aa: CASTPDRGGGEAFF
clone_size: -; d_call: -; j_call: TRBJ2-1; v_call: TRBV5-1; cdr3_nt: TGCGCCAGCAGCTTGGAGGGACCATACTCCTACAATGAGCAGTTCTTC; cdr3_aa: CASSLEGPYSYNEQFF
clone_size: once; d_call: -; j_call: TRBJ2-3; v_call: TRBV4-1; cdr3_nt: TGCGCCAGCAGCCAAGAATGGGGTGGGGCAGATACGCAGTATTTT; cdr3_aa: CASSQEWGGADTQYF
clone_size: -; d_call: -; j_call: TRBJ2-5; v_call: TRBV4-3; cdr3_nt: TGCGCCAGCAGCCAACACCCGAGCAGTGGGGGAGAGACCCAGTACTTC; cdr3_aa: CASSQHPSSGGETQYF
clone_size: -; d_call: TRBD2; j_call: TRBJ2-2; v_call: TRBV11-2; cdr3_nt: TGTGCCAGCAGCTTAGTGGCGGGGGGAACCGGGGAGCTGTTTTTT; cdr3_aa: CASSLVAGGTGELFF
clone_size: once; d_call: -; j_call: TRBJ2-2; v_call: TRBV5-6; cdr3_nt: TGTGCCAGCAGCTTGGCGCCAGGTAACGGGGAGCTGTTTTTT; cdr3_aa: CASSLAPGNGELFF
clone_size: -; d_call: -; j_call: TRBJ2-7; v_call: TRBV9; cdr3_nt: TGTGCCAGCAGCCCGGGGACAAGAACCTACGAGCAGTACTTC; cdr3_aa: CASSPGTRTYEQYF
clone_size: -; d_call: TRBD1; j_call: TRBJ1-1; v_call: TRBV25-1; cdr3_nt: TGTGCCAGCAGTGAACCTAGGGAGGGGGCCGCTTCGAACACTGAAGCTTTCTTT; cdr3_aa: CASSEPREGAASNTEAFF
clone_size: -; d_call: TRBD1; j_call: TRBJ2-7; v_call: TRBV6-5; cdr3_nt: TGTGCCAGCAGTGACACGGGACAGGGCTACGAGCAGTACTTC; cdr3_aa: CASSDTGQGYEQYF
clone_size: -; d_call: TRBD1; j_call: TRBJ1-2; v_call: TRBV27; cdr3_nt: TGTGCCAGCAGTTTAACGGGAACAGGGGGCAACTATGGCTACACCTTC; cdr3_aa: CASSLTGTGGNYGYTF
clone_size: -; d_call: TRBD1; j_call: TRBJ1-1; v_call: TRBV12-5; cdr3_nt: TGTGCTAGTGGTTCGCATCAGGGGGCTGACACTGAAGCTTTCTTT; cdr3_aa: CASGSHQGADTEAFF
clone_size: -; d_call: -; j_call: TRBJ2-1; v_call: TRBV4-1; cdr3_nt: TGCGCCAGCAGCCAAGTTTCACCGGTAAACAATGAGCAGTTCTTC; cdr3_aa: CASSQVSPVNNEQFF
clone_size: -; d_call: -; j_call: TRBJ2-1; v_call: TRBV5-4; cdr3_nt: TGTGCCAGCACGGACTCCTACAATGAGCAGTTCTTC; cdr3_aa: CASTDSYNEQFF
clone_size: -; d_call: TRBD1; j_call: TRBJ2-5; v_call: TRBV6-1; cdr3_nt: TGTGCCAGCAGTGGCAGGGGGCGCCTAACTTCGTACCAAGAGACCCAGTACTTC; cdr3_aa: CASSGRGRLTSYQETQYF
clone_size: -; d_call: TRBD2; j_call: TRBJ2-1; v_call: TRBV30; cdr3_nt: TGTGCCTGGAGTTCCCCCATAAGGGAGGGCAATGAGCAGTTCTTC; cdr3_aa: CAWSSPIREGNEQFF
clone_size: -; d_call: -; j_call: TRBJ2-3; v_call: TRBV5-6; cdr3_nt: TGTGCCAGCAACCCCCTGATAGAGGATACGCAGTATTTT; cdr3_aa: CASNPLIEDTQYF
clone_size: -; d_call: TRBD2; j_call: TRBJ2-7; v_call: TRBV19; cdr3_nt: TGTGCCAGTAGTATGCTAGCGGGAGCTCGAGACCCCTACGAGCAGTACTTC; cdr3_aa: CASSMLAGARDPYEQYF
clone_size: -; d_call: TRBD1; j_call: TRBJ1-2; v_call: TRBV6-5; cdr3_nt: TGTGCCAGCAGTTACTCGGGACAGGGGACTAACTATGGCTACACCTTC; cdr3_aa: CASSYSGQGTNYGYTF
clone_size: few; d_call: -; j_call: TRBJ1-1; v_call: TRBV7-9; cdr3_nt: TGTGCCAGCAGCTCAGCAGGGAATCCGACTGAAGCTTTCTTT; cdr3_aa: CASSSAGNPTEAFF
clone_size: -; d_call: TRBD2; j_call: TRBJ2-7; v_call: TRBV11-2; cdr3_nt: TGTGCCAGCAGCCCGAGGGCCGGGACTAGCGTGATGGAGGGCTACGAGCAGTACTTC; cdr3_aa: CASSPRAGTSVMEGYEQYF
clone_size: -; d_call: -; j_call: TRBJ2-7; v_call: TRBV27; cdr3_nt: TGTGCCAGTTCGGGAACAGGGTTCTACGAGCAGTACTTC; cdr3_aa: CASSGTGFYEQYF
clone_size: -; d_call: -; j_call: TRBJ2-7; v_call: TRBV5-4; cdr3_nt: TGTGCCAGCAGCTTGAACGGAAGGGGACTGAGCGAGCAGTACTTC; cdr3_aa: CASSLNGRGLSEQYF
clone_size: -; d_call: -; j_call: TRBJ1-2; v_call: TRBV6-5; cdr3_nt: TGTGCCAGCAGACCACCAGTTCAGGGGACTTATGGCTACACCTTC; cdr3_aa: CASRPPVQGTYGYTF
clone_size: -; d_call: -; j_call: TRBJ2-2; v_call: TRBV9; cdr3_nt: TGTGCCAGCAGCGTAGGACAGAGCACCGGGGAGCTGTTTTTT; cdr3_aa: CASSVGQSTGELFF
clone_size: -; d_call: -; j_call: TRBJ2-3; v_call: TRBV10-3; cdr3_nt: TGTGCCATCAGTGATTACGACACAGATACGCAGTATTTT; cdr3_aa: CAISDYDTDTQYF
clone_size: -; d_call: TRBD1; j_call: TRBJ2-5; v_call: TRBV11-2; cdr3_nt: TGTGCCAGCAGCTTAACAGGGGGACGTGGGACCCAGTACTTC; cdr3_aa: CASSLTGGRGTQYF
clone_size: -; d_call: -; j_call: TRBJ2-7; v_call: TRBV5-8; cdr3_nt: TGTGCCAGCAGCACCCCCACCCTAGCGTTTTCCTACGAGCAGTACTTC; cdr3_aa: CASSTPTLAFSYEQYF
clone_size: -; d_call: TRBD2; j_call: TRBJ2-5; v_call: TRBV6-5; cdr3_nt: TGTGCCAGCAGTTATTCTAGCGGGAGGGCGGAGACCCAGTACTTC; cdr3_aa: CASSYSSGRAETQYF
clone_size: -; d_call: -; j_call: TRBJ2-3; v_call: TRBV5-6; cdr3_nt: TGTGCCAGCAGTCCGAGTTCCCCAGATACGCAGTATTTT; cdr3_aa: CASSPSSPDTQYF